This paragraph reports one T cell receptor (beta chain). Antigen unknown. TCRdb ran MiXCR on the 5' RACE reads and lists one entry per CDR3 protein. Among 9,500 to 15,000 distinct CDR3 sequences, 51% were seen once, and the ten largest hold around 12%. Unmatched junction bases numbered 16, after V lost 9 bases and J lost 7 bases. CDR3 size: 15 residues. Per germline, CDR1 MNHEY and CDR2 SVGEGT. Overall study results and limits: Tumor Tregs overlapped most with tumor, then blood, naive CD4+ cells.

Cells sorted as Tregs were CD4+, CD25+ and CD127-/low. V and J are TRBV6-2 or TRBV6-3 and TRBJ2-3; 7 bases align to TRBD1. Sequenced sample: tumor-infiltrating Tregs sorted from the breast tumor. This TCR came from a female donor with breast cancer. CDR3 nucleotides: TGTGCCAGTGGGTCACAGGGGCCTTTTCGAAATACGCAGTATTTT. It encodes CASGSQGPFRNTQYF.